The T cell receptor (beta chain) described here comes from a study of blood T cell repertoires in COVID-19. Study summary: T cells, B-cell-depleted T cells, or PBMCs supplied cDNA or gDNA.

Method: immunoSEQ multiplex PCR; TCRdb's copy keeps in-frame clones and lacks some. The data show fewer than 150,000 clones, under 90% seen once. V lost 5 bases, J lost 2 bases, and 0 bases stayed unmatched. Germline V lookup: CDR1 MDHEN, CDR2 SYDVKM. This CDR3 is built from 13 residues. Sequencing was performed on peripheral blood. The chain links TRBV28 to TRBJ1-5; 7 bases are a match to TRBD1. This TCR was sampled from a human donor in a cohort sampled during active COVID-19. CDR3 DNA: TGTGCCAGCAGTGGACAGGGCAATCAGCCCCAGCATTTT. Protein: CASSGQGNQPQHF.